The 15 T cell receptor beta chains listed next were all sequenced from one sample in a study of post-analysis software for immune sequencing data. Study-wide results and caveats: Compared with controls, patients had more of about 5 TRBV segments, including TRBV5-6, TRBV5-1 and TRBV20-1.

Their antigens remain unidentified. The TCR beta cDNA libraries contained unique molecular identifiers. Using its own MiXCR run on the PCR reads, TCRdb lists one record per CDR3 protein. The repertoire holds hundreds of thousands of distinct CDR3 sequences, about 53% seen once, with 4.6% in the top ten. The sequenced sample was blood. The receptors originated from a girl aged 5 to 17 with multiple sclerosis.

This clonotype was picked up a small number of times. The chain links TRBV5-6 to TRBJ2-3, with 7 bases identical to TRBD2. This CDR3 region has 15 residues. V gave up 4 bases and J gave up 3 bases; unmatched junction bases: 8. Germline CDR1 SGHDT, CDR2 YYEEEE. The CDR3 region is CASSVETSRTDTQYF. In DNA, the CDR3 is TGTGCCAGCAGCGTGGAGACTAGCCGTACAGATACGCAGTATTTT. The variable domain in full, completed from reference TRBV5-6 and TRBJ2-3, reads DAGVTQSPTHLIKTRGQQVTLRCSPKSGHDTVSWYQQALGQGPQFIFQYYEEEERQRGNFPDRFSGHQFPNYSSELNVNALLLGDSALYLCASSVETSRTDTQYFGPGTRLTVL.

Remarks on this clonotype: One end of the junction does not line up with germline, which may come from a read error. The CDR3 sequence: CSASTSGRTYGQYF. As DNA, the CDR3 is TGCAGTGCTAGTACTAGCGGGAGAACCTACGGGCAGTACTTC. This chain uses TRBV20-1 with TRBJ2-7, with 11 nucleotides matching TRBD2. This CDR3 comprises 14 residues. CDR1 is DFQATT, CDR2 SNEGSKA, per germline (reference sequence).

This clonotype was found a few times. The CDR3, as DNA: TGCGCCAGCAGCCCACCTCTATTAGCGGGGGCCATCAATGAGCAGTTCTTC. Amino acids: CASSPPLLAGAINEQFF. The chain couples TRBV5-1 to TRBJ2-1; 9 positions match TRBD2. In germline, CDR1 is SGHRS, CDR2 YFSETQ. J lost 6 bases, V lost 4 bases, and 14 bases had no gene match. This CDR3 comprises 17 residues.

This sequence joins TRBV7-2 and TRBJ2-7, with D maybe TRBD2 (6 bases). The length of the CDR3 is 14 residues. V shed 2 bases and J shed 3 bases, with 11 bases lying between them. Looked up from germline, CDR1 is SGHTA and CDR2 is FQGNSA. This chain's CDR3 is CASSLYSGNYEQYF. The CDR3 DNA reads TGTGCCAGCAGCTTATATAGCGGAAACTACGAGCAGTACTTC.

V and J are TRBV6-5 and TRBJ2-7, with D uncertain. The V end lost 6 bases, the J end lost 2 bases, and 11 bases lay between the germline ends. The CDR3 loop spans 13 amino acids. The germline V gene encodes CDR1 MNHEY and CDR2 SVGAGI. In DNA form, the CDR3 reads TGTGCCAGCAGCTCTCCTCAGACCTACGAGCAGTACTTC. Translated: CASSSPQTYEQYF.

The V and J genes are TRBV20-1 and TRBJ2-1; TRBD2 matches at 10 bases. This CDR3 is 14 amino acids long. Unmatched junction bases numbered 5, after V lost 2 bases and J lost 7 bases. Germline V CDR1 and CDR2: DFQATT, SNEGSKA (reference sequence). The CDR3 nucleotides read TGCAGTGCTAGACTAGCGGGAGCGTCTAATGAGCAGTTCTTC. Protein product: CSARLAGASNEQFF.

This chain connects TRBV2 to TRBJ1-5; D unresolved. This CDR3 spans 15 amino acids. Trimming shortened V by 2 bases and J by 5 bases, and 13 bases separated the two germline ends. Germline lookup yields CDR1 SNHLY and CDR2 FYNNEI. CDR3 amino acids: CASSENRLVDQPQHF. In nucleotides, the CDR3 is TGTGCCAGCAGTGAAAATAGACTGGTAGATCAGCCCCAGCATTTT.

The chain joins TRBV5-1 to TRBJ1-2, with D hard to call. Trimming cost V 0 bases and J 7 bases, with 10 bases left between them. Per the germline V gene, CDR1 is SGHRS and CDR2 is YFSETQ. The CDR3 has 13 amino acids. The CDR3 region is CASSLEGSSGYTF. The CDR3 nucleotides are TGCGCCAGCAGCTTGGAAGGCAGTAGTGGCTACACCTTC.

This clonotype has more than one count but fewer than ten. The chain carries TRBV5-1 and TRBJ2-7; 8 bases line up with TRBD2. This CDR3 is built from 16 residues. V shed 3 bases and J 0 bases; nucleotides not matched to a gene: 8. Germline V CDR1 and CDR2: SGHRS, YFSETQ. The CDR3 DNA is TGCGCCAGCAGCTGGGCCCCGAGCGGGAGCTCCTACGAGCAGTACTTC. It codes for CASSWAPSGSSYEQYF.

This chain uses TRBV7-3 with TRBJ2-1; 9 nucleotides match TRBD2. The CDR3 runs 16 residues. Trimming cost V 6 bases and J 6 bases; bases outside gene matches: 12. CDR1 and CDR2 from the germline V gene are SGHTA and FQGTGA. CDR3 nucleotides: TGTGCCAGCAGGCCTCATTCAGCGGGGGGTGGCAATGAGCAGTTCTTC. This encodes CASRPHSAGGGNEQFF.

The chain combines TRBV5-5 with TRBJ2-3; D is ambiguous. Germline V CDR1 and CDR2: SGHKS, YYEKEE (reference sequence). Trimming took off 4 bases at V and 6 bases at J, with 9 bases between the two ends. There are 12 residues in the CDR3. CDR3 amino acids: CASSQPRDTQYF. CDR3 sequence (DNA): TGTGCCAGCAGCCAACCGAGGGATACGCAGTATTTT.

The CDR3 reads CASSFLFSTDTQYF. CDR3 nucleotide sequence: TGTGCCAGCAGCTTCCTCTTTAGCACAGATACGCAGTATTTT. The rearrangement joins TRBV11-2 to TRBJ2-3; D is uncertain. Trimming stripped 3 bases from V and 0 bases from J, with 7 bases between. The CDR3 has 14 residues. The germline CDR1 and CDR2 sequences are SGHAT and FQNNGV.

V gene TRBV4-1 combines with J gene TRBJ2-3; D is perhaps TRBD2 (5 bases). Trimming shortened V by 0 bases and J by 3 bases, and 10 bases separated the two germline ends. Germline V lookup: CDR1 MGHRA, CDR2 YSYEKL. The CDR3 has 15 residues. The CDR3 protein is CASSQDSEGTDTQYF. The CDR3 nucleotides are TGCGCCAGCAGCCAAGATAGTGAGGGAACAGATACGCAGTATTTT.

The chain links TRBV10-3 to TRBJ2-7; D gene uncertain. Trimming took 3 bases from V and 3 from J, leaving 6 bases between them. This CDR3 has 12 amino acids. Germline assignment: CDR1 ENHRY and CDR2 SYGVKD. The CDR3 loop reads CAISDGSYEQYF. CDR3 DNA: TGTGCCATCAGTGATGGCAGCTACGAGCAGTACTTC.

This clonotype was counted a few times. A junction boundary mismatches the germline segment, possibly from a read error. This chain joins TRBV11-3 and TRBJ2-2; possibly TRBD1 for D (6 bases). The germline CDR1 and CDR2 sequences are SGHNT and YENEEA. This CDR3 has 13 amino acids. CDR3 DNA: TGTGTCAGCAGCTCAGGGGATACCGGGGAGCTGTTTTTT. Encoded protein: CVSSSGDTGELFF.